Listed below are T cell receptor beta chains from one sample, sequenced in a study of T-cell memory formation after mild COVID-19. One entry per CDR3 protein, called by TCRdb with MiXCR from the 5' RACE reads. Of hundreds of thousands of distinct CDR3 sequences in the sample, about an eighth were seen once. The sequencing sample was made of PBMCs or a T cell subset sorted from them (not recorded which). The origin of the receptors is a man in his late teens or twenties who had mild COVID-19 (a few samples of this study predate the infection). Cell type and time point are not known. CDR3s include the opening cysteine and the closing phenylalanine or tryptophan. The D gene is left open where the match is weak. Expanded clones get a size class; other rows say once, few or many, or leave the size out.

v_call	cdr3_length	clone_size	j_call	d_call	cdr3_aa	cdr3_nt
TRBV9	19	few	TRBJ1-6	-	CASSSRKGTLGQSGSPLHF	TGTGCCAGCAGCTCCCGGAAGGGAACCCTCGGGCAATCGGGCTCACCCCTCCACTTT
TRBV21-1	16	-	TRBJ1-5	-	CASSNRQGTLNQPQHF	TGTGCCAGCAGCAATCGTCAGGGGACGCTCAATCAGCCCCAGCATTTT
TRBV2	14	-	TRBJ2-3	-	CASRRDTNTDTQYF	TGTGCCAGCAGGCGGGACACCAACACAGATACGCAGTATTTT
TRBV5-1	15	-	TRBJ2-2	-	CASSLPPTRAGELFF	TGCGCCAGCAGCTTGCCCCCAACTAGGGCCGGGGAGCTGTTTTTT
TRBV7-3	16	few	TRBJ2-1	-	CASSPTGGARYNEQFF	TGTGCCAGCAGCCCAACAGGTGGGGCTCGGTACAATGAGCAGTTCTTC
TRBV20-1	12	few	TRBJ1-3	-	CSAPLRGNTIYF	TGCAGTGCCCCCCTCCGTGGAAACACCATATATTTT
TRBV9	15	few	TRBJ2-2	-	CASSVAQLNTGELFF	TGTGCCAGCAGCGTAGCACAGCTGAACACCGGGGAGCTGTTTTTT
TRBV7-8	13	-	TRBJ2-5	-	CASRPRGQETQYF	TGTGCCAGCAGACCCCGGGGGCAAGAGACCCAGTACTTC
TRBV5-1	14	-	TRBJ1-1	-	CASSSLSLNTEAFF	TGCGCCAGCAGCTCCCTTTCACTGAACACTGAAGCTTTCTTT
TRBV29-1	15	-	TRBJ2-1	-	CSVGGAEPVYNEQFF	TGCAGCGTTGGTGGGGCAGAGCCAGTTTACAATGAGCAGTTCTTC
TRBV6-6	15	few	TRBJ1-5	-	CASSTRQVSNQPQHF	TGTGCCAGCAGTACCAGACAGGTTAGCAATCAGCCCCAGCATTTT
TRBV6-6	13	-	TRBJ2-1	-	CASSRGQYNEQFF	TGTGCCAGCAGTCGAGGACAGTACAATGAGCAGTTCTTC
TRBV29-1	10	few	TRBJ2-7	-	CSVAEYEQYF	TGCAGCGTTGCCGAATACGAGCAGTACTTC
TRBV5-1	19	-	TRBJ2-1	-	CASSLKMARGLRSYNEQFF	TGCGCCAGCAGCTTGAAAATGGCCAGGGGACTCCGCTCCTACAATGAGCAGTTCTTC
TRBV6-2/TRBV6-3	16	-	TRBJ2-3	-	CASSYSGRGGTYTQYF	TGTGCCAGCAGTTACTCGGGCCGGGGAGGCACATATACGCAGTATTTT
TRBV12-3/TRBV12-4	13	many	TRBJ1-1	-	CASSPQMNTEAFF	TGTGCCAGCAGTCCCCAGATGAACACTGAAGCTTTCTTT
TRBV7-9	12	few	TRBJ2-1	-	CASRSRGDEQFF	TGTGCCAGCAGATCCCGAGGGGATGAGCAGTTCTTC
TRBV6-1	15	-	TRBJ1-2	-	CASSVMTATNYGYTF	TGTGCCAGCAGTGTAATGACAGCTACTAACTATGGCTACACCTTC
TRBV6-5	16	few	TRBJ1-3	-	CASSYSGNSGGNTIYF	TGTGCCAGCAGTTACTCCGGCAACTCGGGAGGAAACACCATATATTTT
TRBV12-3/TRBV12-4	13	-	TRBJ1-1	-	CASWTAMNTEAFF	TGTGCCAGCTGGACAGCTATGAACACTGAAGCTTTCTTT
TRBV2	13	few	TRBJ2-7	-	CASSTTPSYEQYF	TGTGCCAGCAGTACGACTCCATCCTACGAGCAGTACTTC
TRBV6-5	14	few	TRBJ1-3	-	CASSPGQPGNTIYF	TGTGCCAGCAGTCCTGGGCAGCCTGGAAACACCATATATTTT
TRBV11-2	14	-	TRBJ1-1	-	CASSLGGGPTEAFF	TGTGCCAGCAGCTTAGGGGGGGGACCCACTGAAGCTTTCTTT
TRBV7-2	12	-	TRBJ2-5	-	CASSPESGTQYF	TGTGCCAGCAGCCCGGAGTCTGGGACCCAGTACTTC
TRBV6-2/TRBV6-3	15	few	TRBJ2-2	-	CASSPGREYTGELFF	TGTGCCAGCAGTCCCGGCAGGGAGTACACCGGGGAGCTGTTTTTT
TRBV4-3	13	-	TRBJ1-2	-	CASSHEGGGGYTF	TGCGCCAGCAGCCATGAAGGGGGGGGTGGCTACACCTTC